This T cell receptor beta chain stems from a study of human versus mouse CDR3 diversity and MHC coevolution. Study in general: Reported immunoSEQ sensitivity was one in 200,000 T cells, with reduced amplification bias.

Sequencing was performed with immunoSEQ multiplex PCR; in TCRdb, only in-frame clones are kept and a portion is missing. The repertoire holds about 60,000 clones, over 90% seen once, with approximately 19% in the top ten. With V trimmed by 1 base and J by 7 bases, 4 bases remained unmatched. The CDR3 spans 13 residues. Germline lookup yields CDR1 SGHRS and CDR2 YFSETQ. Study outcomes and limitations: Human CDR3s averaged more deletions and insertions than mouse CDR3s.

A note on this clone: Its antigen is undetermined.

This TCR derives from a person between 60 and 69 years old in good health. The chain recombines TRBV5-1 with TRBJ1-2, with 7 bases matching TRBD1. What was sequenced was naive CD4+ T cells from blood. The sample's subset: CD45RO-negative CD62L-positive naive CD4 T cells. The CDR3 here is CASSLQGVSGYTF. CDR3 DNA: TGCGCCAGCAGCTTGCAGGGGGTGAGTGGCTACACCTTC.